A single sample is the source of the 7 T cell receptor beta chains below, sequenced in a study of OX40 agonist ivuxolimab in advanced cancers. The repertoire was sequenced with immunoSEQ multiplex PCR; TCRdb's copy has only in-frame clones and lacks some. The profile shows 75,000 to 80,000 clones, approximately 86% of them singletons. This specimen was CD4+ or CD8+ T cells sorted from blood, taken in a trial of the OX40 agonist ivuxolimab. The source of these receptors is an adult with an advanced solid tumor such as melanoma, head and neck, liver or kidney cancer.

The rearrangement joins TRBV7-9 to TRBJ1-1, with D hard to call. Germline V gene data show CDR1 as SEHNR and CDR2 as FQNEAQ (reference sequence). The V gene lost 1 base and the J gene lost 7 bases, with 10 bases spanning the gap. The length of the CDR3 is 13 residues. CDR3 sequence: CASSLGAGIEAFF. The CDR3 DNA follows: TGTGCCAGCAGCTTAGGGGCGGGAATTGAAGCTTTCTTT.

The rearrangement links TRBV9 to TRBJ2-7; D is possibly TRBD2 (5 bases). The CDR3 covers 14 residues. The germline gives CDR1 SGDLS, CDR2 YYNGEE. Deletions cut 3 bases from V and 1 base from J, with 11 bases between. CDR3 sequence: CASSARTGSYEQYF. In DNA form, the CDR3 reads TGTGCCAGCAGCGCCAGGACTGGGTCCTACGAGCAGTACTTC.

V usage is TRBV5-8 and J usage is TRBJ2-1, with a tentative D call TRBD2 (7 bases). Trimming removed 7 bases from V and 3 bases from J, with 11 bases in between. The CDR3 contains 13 residues. CDR1 is SGHTS and CDR2 is YDEGEE in the germline V gene. The CDR3 coding sequence is TGTGCCAGCGGGGGGGCGTTCTACAATGAGCAGTTCTTC. It is translated as CASGGAFYNEQFF.

This clone was seen only once. V is TRBV11-2 and J is TRBJ2-7; D is perhaps TRBD1 (5 bases). The germline CDR1 and CDR2 sequences are SGHAT and FQNNGV. V gave up 1 base and J gave up 6 bases, with 13 bases separating them. The CDR3 extends over 14 amino acids. CDR3 loop: CASSLGGAVGEQYF. As DNA, the CDR3 is TGTGCCAGCAGCTTAGGTGGGGCGGTGGGCGAGCAGTACTTC.

The chain is built from TRBV10-3 and TRBJ2-5, with D maybe TRBD2 (5 bases). The J call is uncertain, as TRBJ2-7 better fits the DNA end. The CDR3 consists of 13 residues. Germline V gives CDR1 ENHRY, CDR2 SYGVKD. The CDR3 region is CAAGVAREDEQYF. The CDR3, as DNA: TGTGCCGCCGGGGTTGCCCGAGAGGACGAGCAGTACTTC.

The V call is TRBV4-2, the J call TRBJ2-7; D is perhaps TRBD1 or TRBD2 (6 bases each). CDR3 length: 13 residues. V lost 1 base to trimming and J lost 9 bases, with 13 bases between them. Germline CDR1 and CDR2: LGHNA and YNFKEQ. The CDR3 DNA follows: TGTGCCAGCAGCCAAGGTCCGGGGGCGCCGCAGTACTTC. Protein product: CASSQGPGAPQYF.

The chain employs TRBV7-9 and TRBJ2-3, with 7 bases lining up with TRBD2. The germline V gene has CDR1 SEHNR and CDR2 FQNEAQ (reference sequence). This CDR3 comprises 16 residues. The junction had 9 bases not matched to a gene; V was cut back by 5 bases and J by 1 base. The DNA of the CDR3 is TGTGCCAGCAGCCGCGACGGCGCGGGAGGCACAGATACGCAGTATTTT. This gives the protein CASSRDGAGGTDTQYF. The full variable domain, its missing parts supplied by reference TRBV7-9 and TRBJ2-3, is DTGVSQNPRHKITKRGQNVTFRCDPISEHNRLYWYRQTLGQGPEFLTYFQNEAQLEKSRLLSDRFSAERPKGSFSTLEIQRTEQGDSAMYLCASSRDGAGGTDTQYFGPGTRLTVL.